Listed below are T cell receptor beta chains from one sample, sequenced in a study of T cells in localized non-small cell lung cancer. Method: immunoSEQ multiplex PCR; TCRdb's copy keeps in-frame clones and lacks some. The sample yields about 43,000 clones, 75% to 95% seen once. Sequenced here: PBMCs, sampled before any cancer treatment. Receptors were obtained from a woman between 40 and 69 years old with stage II lung adenocarcinoma. Each CDR3 is given without its conserved first and last residue.

V	J	CDR3
TRBV29-1	TRBJ2-5	SQTVQETQY
TRBV28	TRBJ1-5	ASSFSDSNQPQH
TRBV9	TRBJ2-1	ASSVGGTTPAGEQF
TRBV7-2	TRBJ2-3	ASRQDLTDTQY
TRBV21-1	TRBJ1-5	ASSKRYRGRGNQPQH
TRBV7-9	TRBJ1-5	ASSLGYSNQPQH
TRBV6-5	TRBJ1-3	ASSRDRTRGNTIY
TRBV7-2	TRBJ1-1	ASSFSTGGTEAF
TRBV5-1	TRBJ2-7	ASSREQGAREQY
TRBV29-1	TRBJ1-1	SVGGIGEAF
TRBV28	TRBJ2-7	ASSPPARVGVYEQY
TRBV27	TRBJ2-4	ASSLGGGENIQY
TRBV19	TRBJ2-2	ASSITPANTGELF
TRBV27	TRBJ2-3	ASSLSLLAGSTDTQY
TRBV4-2	TRBJ2-5	ASSRLALNQETQY
TRBV19	TRBJ2-5	ASSRLAGSQETQY
TRBV10-1	TRBJ2-2	ASSVSGNTGELF
TRBV6-1	TRBJ2-7	ASGTGGYPYEQY
TRBV5-1	TRBJ2-3	ASSPLAGTDTQY
TRBV29-1	TRBJ2-1	SVGGPAGGSYNEQF
TRBV28	TRBJ2-7	ASRDSTYEQY
TRBV6-1	TRBJ2-5	ASSEGLAGGSGKETQY
TRBV18	TRBJ1-1	ASSSRQGMNTEAF
TRBV10-1	TRBJ2-7	ASSEQGQNLPYEQY
TRBV5-1	TRBJ1-4	ASSLGTTNEKLF
TRBV5-1	TRBJ1-1	ASSRTGSYTEAF
TRBV5-1	TRBJ1-3	ASSRGQGEAGNTIY
TRBV7-9	TRBJ1-2	ASSLESGGGYT
TRBV29-1	TRBJ2-1	SVEEGGEQF
TRBV27	TRBJ2-7	ASSWGRSYEQY
TRBV29-1	TRBJ2-3	SARTEGTDTQY
TRBV7-2	TRBJ2-7	ASSFPGPYEQY
TRBV28	TRBJ2-5	ASSTLLGEREETQY
TRBV7-8	TRBJ1-5	ASSALRDGHQPQH
TRBV18	TRBJ1-4	ASSPRQVGEKLF
TRBV2	TRBJ1-2	ASSEPTSFNGYT
TRBV7-3	TRBJ2-1	ASSSVDNEQF